These T cell receptor beta chains were read from a single sample in a study of blood T cell repertoires in COVID-19. Sequenced by immunoSEQ multiplex PCR; TCRdb stores in-frame clones only, minus some. The table shows some 380,000 clones, with 87% occurring only once. What was sequenced was PBMCs or T cells enriched from blood (not recorded which). All receptors derive from a young man who had recovered from COVID-19. Both conserved end residues are part of each CDR3.

J | V | CDR3
TRBJ2-7 | TRBV6-5 | CASSYGGASNYEQYF
TRBJ2-5 | TRBV4-2 | CASSQQRGGRETQYF
TRBJ2-2 | TRBV9 | CASTLDRGGGELFF
TRBJ1-6 | TRBV30 | CGWRISYNSPLHF
TRBJ1-4 | TRBV19 | CATRTQGATNEKLFF
TRBJ2-4 | TRBV4-1 | CASSQSRGVYIQYF
TRBJ1-1 | TRBV18 | CASSPYGTGGTTEAFF
TRBJ1-1 | TRBV4-1 | CASSHYFQTGTNTEAFF
TRBJ2-2 | TRBV6-1 | CASSVTGTEVHTGELFF
TRBJ1-2 | TRBV6-4 | CASSDKKDREDYGYTF
TRBJ1-2 | TRBV7-9 | CASSSSDSPHYGYTF
TRBJ2-5 | TRBV3-1/TRBV3-2 | CASSQDLASGTQYF
TRBJ2-7 | TRBV4-3 | CASSQAIQGSEQYF
TRBJ1-4 | TRBV7-6 | CASSSTGNKKLFF
TRBJ2-3 | TRBV5-1 | CASSLTVNLGTDTQYF
TRBJ1-4 | TRBV5-1 | CASSDGLQGANEKLFF
TRBJ1-2 | TRBV9 | CASSSATGTEDYGYTF
TRBJ2-7 | TRBV7-6 | CASSLDLGGPYEQYF
TRBJ2-7 | TRBV25-1 | CASGRELYEQYF
TRBJ1-5 | TRBV19 | CASSISGVLNQPQHF
TRBJ1-1 | TRBV27 | CASSLLGQGNTEAFF
TRBJ2-1 | TRBV20-1 | CSAVAGEQFF
TRBJ2-2 | TRBV5-1 | CASSPTGSNTGELFF
TRBJ2-7 | TRBV5-1 | CASSGGGYEQYF
TRBJ2-3 | TRBV5-1 | CASRTRVSSTDTQYF
TRBJ1-2 | TRBV12-3/TRBV12-4 | CASSPAGVGYTF
TRBJ2-5 | TRBV27 | CASWNPGQGQETQYF
TRBJ2-5 | TRBV6-2/TRBV6-3 | CASSYLRRRGETQYF
TRBJ2-2 | TRBV20-1 | CSATEQRGSTGELFF
TRBJ2-1 | TRBV3-1/TRBV3-2 | CASSQGGGGLAEQFF
TRBJ2-4 | TRBV2 | CASSDYHVYF
TRBJ1-1 | TRBV7-9 | CASSLDGVWSRAEAFF
TRBJ1-5 | TRBV4-1 | CASSQGLGQPQHF
TRBJ2-7 | TRBV19 | CASSIRGSEQYF
TRBJ1-5 | TRBV12-3/TRBV12-4 | CASSLAQYQPQHF
TRBJ2-7 | TRBV7-8 | CASSLNRVAYEQYF
TRBJ1-2 | TRBV19 | CASSIGDSYGYTF
TRBJ1-4 | TRBV13 | CASSFRGELDEKLFF
TRBJ1-3 | TRBV6-5 | CASSYSGAVNTIYF
TRBJ1-1 | TRBV27 | CASRYRGGTEAFF
TRBJ2-3 | TRBV5-4 | CASSLTTRTDTQYF
TRBJ1-6 | TRBV18 | CASSPDRNSPLHF
TRBJ2-2 | TRBV12-3/TRBV12-4 | CASTLRAAGELFF
TRBJ1-2 | TRBV28 | CASSQDRGLYGYTF
TRBJ1-5 | TRBV6-4 | CASSSWGEDSNQPQHF
TRBJ1-5 | TRBV6-6 | CASSYPTSAANQPQHF
TRBJ1-6 | TRBV4-3 | CASSRGASSYNSPLHF
TRBJ2-1 | TRBV5-1 | CASSLAEDYNEQFF
TRBJ2-7 | TRBV21-1 | CASSKEGDRAYEQYF
TRBJ2-3 | TRBV14 | CASSPIAGPSTDTQYF
TRBJ2-5 | TRBV7-9 | CASSFPTGTLRQETQYF
TRBJ2-7 | TRBV2 | CASSEGLRLALKNYEQYF
TRBJ1-2 | TRBV6-2/TRBV6-3 | CASSPQPGQGVQTYGYTF
TRBJ1-2 | TRBV5-1 | CASSPDRVYGYTF
TRBJ1-2 | TRBV5-1 | CASSYKTGGSNYGYTF
TRBJ1-1 | TRBV5-1 | CASRTAANTEAFF
TRBJ1-2 | TRBV6-6 | CASSAGVYGYTF
TRBJ2-5 | TRBV3-1/TRBV3-2 | CASSQDSGTGVAQYF
TRBJ1-3 | TRBV6-5 | CASSQQGNTIYF
TRBJ2-5 | TRBV18 | CASSDPATGQETQYF